These T cell receptor beta chains were read from a single sample in a study of molecular identifiers for immune sequencing clone quantification. From the PCR reads, TCRdb called clonotypes with MiXCR, one entry per CDR3 protein. This table holds about 640,000 distinct CDR3 sequences, 15% to 20% found once. The specimen sequenced was naive CD8+ T cells from blood, with Jurkat cell RNA spiked in. The receptors shown here come from a human donor in good health. Some libraries in this study had Jurkat cell RNA spiked in. CDR3s include the opening cysteine and the closing phenylalanine or tryptophan. The D gene is left open where the match is weak. Only some rows state a clone size, as once, few, many or a class for expanded clones.

d_call | clone_size | j_call | v_call | cdr3_length | cdr3_nt | cdr3_aa
NA | many | TRBJ1-6 | TRBV13 | 15 | TGTGCCAGCAGCTTAGTAGGGGGAAGGAATTCACCCCTCCACTTT | CASSLVGGRNSPLHF
NA | many | TRBJ2-3 | TRBV2 | 15 | TGTGCCAGCAGTGATGGGGAACAGCCTACACATACGCAGTATTTT | CASSDGEQPTHTQYF
NA | few | TRBJ2-3 | TRBV12-3/TRBV12-4 | 16 | TGTGCCAGCACCAAAAGGGTTAACGGGGACACAGATACGCAGTATTTT | CASTKRVNGDTDTQYF
TRBD2 | few | TRBJ2-5 | TRBV7-9 | 17 | TGTGCCAGCAGCAGCACTAGCGGGGGCATTCGAGTGGAGACCCAGTACTTC | CASSSTSGGIRVETQYF
NA | many | TRBJ2-7 | TRBV6-5 | 16 | TGTGCCAGCAGTTACTCGACAGTGGCGACAGCCTACGAGCAGTACTTC | CASSYSTVATAYEQYF
TRBD2 | many | TRBJ2-1 | TRBV9 | 17 | TGTGCCAGCAGCGTAGCGGTTAGCGGGGTAACCTACAATGAGCAGTTCTTC | CASSVAVSGVTYNEQFF
NA | many | TRBJ1-1 | TRBV30 | 10 | TGTGCCTGGAAGAACACTGAAGCTTTCTTT | CAWKNTEAFF
TRBD2 | NA | TRBJ2-5 | TRBV19 | 16 | TGTGCCAGTAGTATAACCCCAGCGGGGGTGCAAGAGACCCAGTACTTC | CASSITPAGVQETQYF
NA | many | TRBJ2-7 | TRBV5-1 | 15 | TGCGCCAGCAGCTTGAGCGCCGAGAGCTCCTACGAGCAGTACTTC | CASSLSAESSYEQYF
NA | many | TRBJ2-7 | TRBV20-1 | 14 | TGCAGTGCTAGAAGTCCTGACGCAGCCTACGAGCAGTACTTC | CSARSPDAAYEQYF
NA | many | TRBJ1-1 | TRBV6-2/TRBV6-3 | 13 | TGTGCCAGCAGTTACGTGGGACAATCTGAAGCTTTCTTT | CASSYVGQSEAFF
NA | NA | TRBJ2-2 | TRBV7-9 | 15 | TGTGCCAGCAGCTTATTGGCAGGGCAAACCGGGGAGCTGTTTTTT | CASSLLAGQTGELFF
NA | many | TRBJ2-3 | TRBV5-5 | 15 | TGTGCCAGCAGCTTGGAAAGGCTTTCAACAGATACGCAGTATTTT | CASSLERLSTDTQYF
NA | few | TRBJ2-7 | TRBV6-5 | 14 | TGTGCCAGCACTCCTGCGGGACTTTTCACCGAGCAGTACTTC | CASTPAGLFTEQYF
NA | many | TRBJ1-5 | TRBV7-8 | 14 | TGTGCCAATCGACTAGACCCTAGCAATCAGCCCCAGCATTTT | CANRLDPSNQPQHF
TRBD2 | many | TRBJ2-2 | TRBV7-9 | 16 | TGTGCCAGCAGCCCGCCAGCCGGGACTAGTACCGGGGAGCTGTTTTTT | CASSPPAGTSTGELFF
NA | many | TRBJ2-1 | TRBV30 | 11 | TGTGCCTGGAGTGTAGCCAATGAGCAGTTCTTC | CAWSVANEQFF
NA | many | TRBJ1-1 | TRBV4-2 | 16 | TGTGCCAGCAGCCAAGAAGGAATTATTGTCGACACTGAAGCTTTCTTT | CASSQEGIIVDTEAFF
TRBD2 | many | TRBJ2-3 | TRBV20-1 | 18 | TGCAGTGCTAGAGGTCCTGGCGGGGGGGCTAGAGTAACAGATACGCAGTATTTT | CSARGPGGGARVTDTQYF
NA | NA | TRBJ2-1 | TRBV15 | 12 | TGTGCCACCAGTGGAAACGGCAATGAGCAGTTCTTC | CATSGNGNEQFF
NA | many | TRBJ2-4 | TRBV6-6 | 14 | TGTGCCAGCAGTTACGCCGGACAAAAAAACATTCAGTACTTC | CASSYAGQKNIQYF
NA | few | TRBJ2-6 | TRBV19 | 13 | TGTGCCAGTAGTATAGCTGGGGCCAACGTTCTGACTTTC | CASSIAGANVLTF
NA | many | TRBJ2-6 | TRBV2 | 14 | TGTGCCAGCAGCGGACTCTCTGGGGCCAACGTCCTGACTTTC | CASSGLSGANVLTF
NA | many | TRBJ2-7 | TRBV20-1 | 15 | TGCAGTGCTAGAGATCAAGGCGAGTCCTCCTACGAGCAGTACTTC | CSARDQGESSYEQYF
NA | many | TRBJ1-6 | TRBV7-9 | 14 | TGTGCCAGCAGCTTAGCCCGTCAGCTCGCACCCCTCCACTTT | CASSLARQLAPLHF
TRBD2 | NA | TRBJ2-2 | TRBV10-3 | 11 | TGTGCCATGGGGGGGGCCGGGGAGCTGTTTTTT | CAMGGAGELFF
NA | NA | TRBJ2-7 | TRBV7-8 | 14 | TGTGCCAGCAGCTCATTTGCCGGGAGCTACGAGCAGTACTTC | CASSSFAGSYEQYF
TRBD1 | many | TRBJ2-4 | TRBV19 | 13 | TGTGCCAGTGGGAACGGACAGGGAAACATTCAGTACTTC | CASGNGQGNIQYF
NA | few | TRBJ2-1 | TRBV20-1 | 14 | TGCAGTGCTAGAGAGCGGGACTCCTACAATGAGCAGTTCTTC | CSARERDSYNEQFF
TRBD1 | many | TRBJ1-5 | TRBV27 | 17 | TGTGCCAGCAGTTCCCAGGGGACAGGGGTTCGCAATCAGCCCCAGCATTTT | CASSSQGTGVRNQPQHF
NA | few | TRBJ1-4 | TRBV7-9 | 14 | TGTGCCAGCAGCCCGGGAGTGGCGGGGGAAAAACTGTTTTTT | CASSPGVAGEKLFF
NA | NA | TRBJ2-3 | TRBV4-1 | 14 | TGCGCCAGCAGCCAAGGACGTGGGAGGGATACGCAGTATTTT | CASSQGRGRDTQYF
TRBD2 | many | TRBJ2-4 | TRBV7-9 | 16 | TGTGCCAGCTCATCCGGGGGGAGTCTCGCCAAAAACATTCAGTACTTC | CASSSGGSLAKNIQYF
NA | many | TRBJ2-1 | TRBV3-1 | 11 | TGTGCCAGCAGTACTGCCGCCGAGCAGTTCTTC | CASSTAAEQFF
TRBD1 | NA | TRBJ1-5 | TRBV19 | 17 | TGTGCCAGTAGTCCCTACTCCGGGACAGGGAGCAATCAGCCCCAGCATTTT | CASSPYSGTGSNQPQHF
TRBD1 | NA | TRBJ1-5 | TRBV20-1 | 14 | TGCGGTGCTAGACAGGGGCCGGAGTTTCAGCCCCAGCATTTT | CGARQGPEFQPQHF
NA | NA | TRBJ1-1 | TRBV4-3 | 16 | TGCGCCAGCAGCCAAGACGCGGTCTGGGGGGACACTGTAGCTTTCTTT | CASSQDAVWGDTVAFF